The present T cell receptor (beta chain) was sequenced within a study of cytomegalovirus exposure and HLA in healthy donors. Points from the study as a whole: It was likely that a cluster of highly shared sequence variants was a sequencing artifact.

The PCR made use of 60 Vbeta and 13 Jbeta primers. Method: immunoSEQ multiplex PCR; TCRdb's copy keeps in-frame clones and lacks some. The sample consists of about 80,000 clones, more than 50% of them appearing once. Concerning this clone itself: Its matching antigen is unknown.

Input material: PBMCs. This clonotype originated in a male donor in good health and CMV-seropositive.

The CDR3 region has the DNA TGTGCCAGCAGTTTTGATACTCGGAACACCGGGGAGCTGTTTTTT. Encoded protein: CASSFDTRNTGELFF. The chain uses TRBV27 and TRBJ2-2; D gene ambiguous. Germline CDR1 MNHEY, CDR2 SMNVEV (reference sequence). V lost 3 bases to trimming and J lost 1 base, with 9 bases between them. The CDR3 consists of 15 residues.